The source of this T cell receptor (beta chain) is a study of PD-L1 blockade in urothelial cancer. In the study overall: Prior exposure to chemotherapy in patients amounted to 0 to 3 regimens received. T cells were recovered from blood samples at a median of approximately 150,000.

Findings and caveats of the study: Below-median pretreatment blood TCR clonality was associated with improved progression-free and overall survival.

CDR1 and CDR2 from the germline V gene are SGHTA and FQGNSA. CDR3 length equals 14 residues. Unmatched junction bases numbered 9, after V lost 5 bases and J lost 5 bases. Only in-frame clones appear in the TCRdb table, and some are missing; sequencing was by immunoSEQ multiplex PCR. The sample contains about 93,000 clones, 85% to 90% of which appear only once. Time point defined: pretreatment peripheral blood. Notes on this clone: The antigen remains undetermined.

The chain employs TRBV7-2 and TRBJ2-7, with 7 bases matching TRBD1. The TCR was taken from a man in his sixties with urothelial cancer. The sequences come from PBMCs, collected around atezolizumab (anti-PD-L1) treatment. The CDR3 loop reads CASSLRQGEDEQYF. The CDR3, as DNA: TGTGCCAGCAGCCTAAGACAGGGTGAAGACGAGCAGTACTTC. The variable domain in full, with the rest retrieved from reference TRBV7-2 and TRBJ2-7, is GAGVSQSPSNKVTEKGKDVELRCDPISGHTALYWYRQSLGQGLEFLIYFQGNSAPDKSGLPSDRFSAERTGGSVSTLTIQRTQQEDSAVYLCASSLRQGEDEQYFGPGTRLTVT.